Listed below are T cell receptor beta chains from one sample, sequenced in a study of lymphopenia after photon versus proton radiotherapy. The method was immunoSEQ multiplex PCR; TCRdb's version includes in-frame clones alone and lacks a portion of them. Among around 160,000 clones, roughly nine tenths were seen once, and the ten largest hold around 4.5%. The specimen was peripheral blood, collected from a patient treated with photon-based radiotherapy. These receptors all come from a man aged 45-65 years with gastric cancer. CDR3s include the opening cysteine and the closing phenylalanine or tryptophan. The order of the fields is J gene, V gene, clone size, D gene, CDR3 DNA, CDR3 protein. A D gene is named only where the DNA matches it firmly. Clone size is shown for a subset of rows, as once, few, many or a class of expanded clone.

TRBJ2-7,TRBV18,.,TRBD2,TGTGCCAGCTCTCTTCCGGGACTAGCCGGCGAGCAGTACTTC,CASSLPGLAGEQYF
TRBJ1-1,TRBV30,.,TRBD1,TGTGCCTGTCATAGGGGGGGACAGTTGGTCACTGAAGCTTTCTTT,CACHRGGQLVTEAFF
TRBJ2-3,TRBV28,.,.,TGTGCCAGCAGTTGGAACCTAGCTTTCCTAACCACAGATACGCAGTATTTT,CASSWNLAFLTTDTQYF
TRBJ1-4,TRBV30,few,TRBD1,TGTGCCTGGAGTCCACAGGGGGCGATCAATGAAAAACTGTTTTTT,CAWSPQGAINEKLFF
TRBJ1-5,TRBV7-2,.,.,TGTGCCAGCAGCTTAGACTATCAGCCCCAGCATTTT,CASSLDYQPQHF
TRBJ2-2,TRBV18,.,.,TGTGCCAGCTCCCCACAGGAGTCCGGGGAGCTGTTTTTT,CASSPQESGELFF
TRBJ2-7,TRBV7-2,.,.,TGTGCCAGCAGCCTCAGGGGTGGGGACTTTAGCTCCTACGAGCAGTACTTC,CASSLRGGDFSSYEQYF
TRBJ1-1,TRBV6-5,.,.,TGTGCCAGCCGCAAAGGGTCGAGCACTGAAGCTTTCTTT,CASRKGSSTEAFF
TRBJ2-7,TRBV7-2,.,.,TGTGCCAGCAGCTTAAGTTTCGGGGGCGAGCAGTACTTC,CASSLSFGGEQYF
TRBJ1-1,TRBV18,.,.,TGTGCCAGCTCACCGCGCGGGGAAGCGACGGGGGCTTTCTTT,CASSPRGEATGAFF
TRBJ2-5,TRBV5-4,.,.,TGTGCCAGCAGCTTTTCCGCCGGTTCGGAGACCCAGTACTTC,CASSFSAGSETQYF
TRBJ1-1,TRBV5-1,.,.,TGCGCCAGCAGCCTGGGTGATCTACCGAACACTGAAGCTTTCTTT,CASSLGDLPNTEAFF
TRBJ2-2,TRBV18,.,TRBD1,TGTGCCAGCTCACCGGACAGGGCGGCCGGGGAGCTGTTTTTT,CASSPDRAAGELFF
TRBJ1-3,TRBV9,few,.,TGTGCCAGCAGCCCCTCGGGGGGGCGGAACTCTGGAAACACCATATATTTT,CASSPSGGRNSGNTIYF
TRBJ2-3,TRBV7-7,.,.,TGTGCCAGCAGCGAAGGGGGTGCAGATACGCAGTATTTT,CASSEGGADTQYF
TRBJ2-3,TRBV9,.,TRBD1,TGTGCCAGCAACTCGGACAGGGGGAGCACAGATACGCAGTATTTT,CASNSDRGSTDTQYF
TRBJ1-1,TRBV2,.,.,TGTGCCAGCAGTGAAAGGGTGACAGGGAACACTGAAGCTTTCTTT,CASSERVTGNTEAFF
TRBJ1-1,TRBV4-2,once,.,TGTGCCAGCAGCCAAGATATGGGGGGCATGAACACTGAAGCTTTCTTT,CASSQDMGGMNTEAFF
TRBJ1-1,TRBV10-3,.,.,TGTGCCATCAGAACAGACCGGATGTCTGAAGCTTTCTTT,CAIRTDRMSEAFF
TRBJ2-7,TRBV6-1,.,TRBD1,TGTGCCAGCAGAAAGACAGGGTCCTACGAGCAGTACTTC,CASRKTGSYEQYF
TRBJ2-2,TRBV11-2,once,.,TGTGCCAGCAGCTCCTGGGGGCTAGCCCCCGGGGAGCTGTTTTTT,CASSSWGLAPGELFF
TRBJ2-3,TRBV7-2,.,.,TGTGCCAGCAGCTTAGGAGGACCCGGCACAGATACGCAGTATTTT,CASSLGGPGTDTQYF
TRBJ1-3,TRBV18,.,.,TGTGCCAGCTCTCCGTTAGGAAACACCATATATTTT,CASSPLGNTIYF
TRBJ2-2,TRBV6-5,.,.,TGTGCCAGCAGTTACGGGCTAGCGTCCAACACCGGGGAGCTGTTTTTT,CASSYGLASNTGELFF
TRBJ2-7,TRBV18,.,TRBD2,TGTGCCAGCTCACCAGGGCTAGCGGGAGCCAGGAACTACGAGCAGTACTTC,CASSPGLAGARNYEQYF
TRBJ2-7,TRBV11-2,.,TRBD2,TGTGCCAGCAGCTACCTTACGGGACTAGCGGGGTCCTACGAGCAGTACTTC,CASSYLTGLAGSYEQYF
TRBJ1-1,TRBV28,.,.,TGTGCCAGCAGTATTCTCGGACAGTCCATGAACACTGAAGCTTTCTTT,CASSILGQSMNTEAFF
TRBJ2-1,TRBV7-9,.,TRBD2,TGTGCCAGCAGCCCCGCCAGGGCTAGCGGTCTCAATGAGCAGTTCTTC,CASSPARASGLNEQFF
TRBJ1-5,TRBV5-6,.,.,TGTGCCAGCAGCTTGGCCGACAGAAATCAGCCCCAGCATTTT,CASSLADRNQPQHF
TRBJ2-7,TRBV20-1,.,.,TGCAGCGCCTGGCGGACCTACGAGCAGTACTTC,CSAWRTYEQYF
TRBJ1-5,TRBV27,.,.,TGTGCCAGCAGTTTATCAGGGCTACAGCCCCAGCATTTT,CASSLSGLQPQHF
TRBJ2-1,TRBV28,.,.,TGTGCCAGCAGTTTACCCCGAGGGGGTTCTTCCAATGAGCAGTTCTTC,CASSLPRGGSSNEQFF
TRBJ1-2,TRBV6-1,.,.,TGTGCCAGCACCAGGACAGTCTCAAACTATGGCTACACCTTC,CASTRTVSNYGYTF
TRBJ2-3,TRBV10-3,.,TRBD2,TGTGCCATCAAGCCGGGACTAGCGACAGATACGCAGTATTTT,CAIKPGLATDTQYF
TRBJ2-1,TRBV5-6,.,TRBD1,TGTGCCAGCAGCTTGGGGGACAGTGGGTTAGACGAGCAGTTCTTC,CASSLGDSGLDEQFF
TRBJ1-4,TRBV5-8,.,.,TGTGCCAGCAGCTCACACCTTGATATAACTAATGAAAAACTGTTTTTT,CASSSHLDITNEKLFF
TRBJ2-2,TRBV11-3,.,.,TGTGCCAGCAGCGCGGGGATCGGGGGCAACACCGGGGAGCTGTTTTTT,CASSAGIGGNTGELFF
TRBJ2-1,TRBV30,.,TRBD2,TGTGCCTGGGAAGGAGCCTCCGGACTAGCGGGATCCTACAATGAGCAGTTCTTC,CAWEGASGLAGSYNEQFF
TRBJ2-7,TRBV27,.,TRBD2,TGTGCCAGCAGTCGAGGACTAGCGGCGGTCGAGCAGTACTTC,CASSRGLAAVEQYF
TRBJ2-7,TRBV30,.,.,TGTGCCTGGAGTGGTAGGGCCGACAGGCCTCCCTACGAGCAGTACTTC,CAWSGRADRPPYEQYF
TRBJ1-3,TRBV29-1,.,TRBD1,TGCAGCGCCCAGACAGGGGTACGCTCTGGAAACACCATATATTTT,CSAQTGVRSGNTIYF
TRBJ2-7,TRBV27,.,TRBD2,TGTGCCAGCATGTCGCGATTAAGCGGGAGAGTACATTGGGAGCAGTACTTC,CASMSRLSGRVHWEQYF
TRBJ2-7,TRBV25-1,.,.,TGTGCCAGCAGTCTTCTCTACGAGCAGTACTTC,CASSLLYEQYF
TRBJ1-4,TRBV5-1,.,.,TGCGCCAGCAGCTTGGCCGCGAGTGGAGAAAAACTGTTTTTT,CASSLAASGEKLFF
TRBJ1-1,TRBV4-3,.,.,TGCGCCAGCAGCCAAGAGGGAGGGTGGGCCACTGAAGCTTTCTTT,CASSQEGGWATEAFF
TRBJ2-2,TRBV7-6,.,TRBD2,TGTGCCACCTCGCCTAGCGGACATAACGGGGAGCTGTTTTTT,CATSPSGHNGELFF
TRBJ2-7,TRBV2,.,TRBD1,TGTGCCACCCGAACCGGGACAGACTCCTACGAGCAGTACTTC,CATRTGTDSYEQYF
TRBJ2-7,TRBV28,once,TRBD2,TGTGCCAGCAGTTTTGGGACTAGCGGCGAGCAGTACTTC,CASSFGTSGEQYF
TRBJ2-1,TRBV7-2,.,.,TGTGCCAGCAGCTTAGCAGGGAGCTCCTACAATGAGCAGTTCTTC,CASSLAGSSYNEQFF
TRBJ2-5,TRBV15,.,.,TGTGCCACCAGCAGAGATCGGTCAACGGCCAACCAAGAGACCCAGTACTTC,CATSRDRSTANQETQYF
TRBJ1-4,TRBV29-1,.,.,TGCAGCGTTGAAGATAGGGGCGAGGGGTTTGGGACTAATGAAAAACTGTTTTTT,CSVEDRGEGFGTNEKLFF
TRBJ2-2,TRBV2,.,TRBD1,TGTGCCAGCAGTACAGGGGTTACCGGGGAGCTGTTTTTT,CASSTGVTGELFF
TRBJ1-4,TRBV2,.,.,TGTGCCAGCAGTGAAGGGTGGATGGCCGGTGAAAAACTGTTTTTT,CASSEGWMAGEKLFF
TRBJ2-1,TRBV5-1,.,.,TGCGCCAGCAGCTTTTCCGCAGGGACTCCCAATGAGCAGTTCTTC,CASSFSAGTPNEQFF
TRBJ2-3,TRBV5-4,.,TRBD2,TGTGCCAGCAGCTCTCCTACTCCTAGCGGGAGGGCCTCTAGCACAGATACGCAGTATTTT,CASSSPTPSGRASSTDTQYF
TRBJ2-7,TRBV27,once,TRBD2,TGTGCCAGCAGTTTCGAGGCGGGAGGGCCCTACGAGCAGTACTTC,CASSFEAGGPYEQYF
TRBJ2-7,TRBV2,.,.,TGTGCCAGCATGTTACAGCCTCCCTCCTACGAGCAGTACTTC,CASMLQPPSYEQYF
TRBJ1-3,TRBV5-6,.,.,TGTGCCAGCAGCTTGCGCGGAATATCCTCTGGAAACACCATATATTTT,CASSLRGISSGNTIYF
TRBJ1-2,TRBV19,.,TRBD1,TGTGCCAGTAGTTCTGCTAGTCCCCGACAGGGGGCTAACTATGGCTACACCTTC,CASSSASPRQGANYGYTF
TRBJ2-3,TRBV7-8,.,TRBD1,TGTGCCAGCAGCTCACAGGGGAACACAGATACGCAGTATTTT,CASSSQGNTDTQYF